This section outlines one T cell receptor (beta chain) sequence together with its context. There is no known antigen for this receptor. The record has no base qualities; no much larger clone is one base away. The sample originates from a study of T cell repertoires in cytomegalovirus infection (dated by TCRdb to between 2018 and 2021). About the investigation overall: Because public TCR beta signatures pointed to carriage of CMV infection together with the matching HLA type, the HLA type of each donor mattered for the analysis. Study-level results and caveats: In both this cohort and an independent roughly 400-donor cohort, the cumulative frequency of public TCR beta family members distinguished carriers of CMV infection plus the relevant HLA type. The ex vivo response was dominated by HLA-C-restricted CMV-specific TCR beta clonotypes, and the single most frequent clonotype in two of eight donors was supplied by these HLA-C-restricted clonotypes.

For sequencing, an Illumina HiSeq 1500 was employed. Using fastp at Q25 and MiXCR, TCRdb reprocessed the public reads and kept productive beta chains. Each entry merges the rows of one CDR3 protein and shows their most common DNA and genes. The table for this sample lists approximately 750,000 distinct CDR3 sequences; 35% to 40% of them were counted only once. Of the sample, around 2.6% falls within the top ten clones. Germline trimming: 4 bases from V, 6 bases from J; junction bases outside gene matches: 14. From the cysteine up to the phenylalanine, the CDR3 has a length of 18 residues. Only the CDR3 region is kept as DNA, spanning 54 bases read in frame from base 1. CDR1 and CDR2, looked up from the germline V gene, are SGHDN and FVKESK.

Sequences were obtained from PBMCs. The sequence was collected from a human donor in good health (CMV status not recorded). Some clones in this sample may be carry-over from other donors' samples. In this chain, TRBV14 is recombined with TRBJ2-1; 11 central bases correspond to TRBD2. The CDR3 reads as follows: CASSRLRGTSGASNEQFF. DNA sequence: TGTGCCAGCAGCCGCCTTAGGGGGACTAGCGGAGCGAGCAATGAGCAGTTCTTC.